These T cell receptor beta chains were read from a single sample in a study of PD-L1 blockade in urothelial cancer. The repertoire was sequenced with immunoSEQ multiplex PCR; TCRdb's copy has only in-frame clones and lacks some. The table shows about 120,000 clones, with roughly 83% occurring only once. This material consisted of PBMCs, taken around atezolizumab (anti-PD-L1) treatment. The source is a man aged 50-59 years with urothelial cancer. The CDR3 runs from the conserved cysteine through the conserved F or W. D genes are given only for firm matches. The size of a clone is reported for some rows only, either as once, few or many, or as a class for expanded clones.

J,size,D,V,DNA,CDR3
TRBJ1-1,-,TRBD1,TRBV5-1,TGCGCCAGCAGCTTAAGGACAGGGGCGGACACTGAAGCTTTCTTT,CASSLRTGADTEAFF
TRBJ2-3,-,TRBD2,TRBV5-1,TGCGCCAGCAGCTTGGCCGCTAGCGGGAGTACAGATACGCAGTATTTT,CASSLAASGSTDTQYF
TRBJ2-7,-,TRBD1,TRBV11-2,TGTGCCAGCAGCTTTTCCCGCCGGGACAGGGGGCACTACGAGCAGTACTTC,CASSFSRRDRGHYEQYF
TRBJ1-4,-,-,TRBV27,TGTGCCAGCAGTAAGCAGGGGTCGACTAATGAAAAACTGTTTTTT,CASSKQGSTNEKLFF
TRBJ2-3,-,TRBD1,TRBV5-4,TGTGCCAGCAGGTATGGGACAGGGCCTAGCACAGATACGCAGTATTTT,CASRYGTGPSTDTQYF
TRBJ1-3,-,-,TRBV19,TGTGCCACGGGAGACAGTCGCTCTGGAAACACCATATATTTT,CATGDSRSGNTIYF
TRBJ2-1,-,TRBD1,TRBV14,TGTGCCAGCAGCCAAGACCGACAGGGGGGGGGCATAAGCTCCTACAATGAGCAGTTCTTC,CASSQDRQGGGISSYNEQFF
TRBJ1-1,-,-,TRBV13,TGTGCCAGCAGCTTTGGGGGCGCTCTGAACACTGAAGCTTTCTTT,CASSFGGALNTEAFF
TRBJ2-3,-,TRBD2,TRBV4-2,TGTGCCAGCAGCCGCGGGACTAGCGGGACAGATACGCAGTATTTT,CASSRGTSGTDTQYF
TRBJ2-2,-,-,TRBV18,TGTGCCAGCTCACCACTTGCAGGAGGGGTGCCGAACACCGGGGAGCTGTTTTTT,CASSPLAGGVPNTGELFF
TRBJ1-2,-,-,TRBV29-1,TGCAGCACGTTACGAGGGGGGGACTCGGGCTACACCTTC,CSTLRGGDSGYTF
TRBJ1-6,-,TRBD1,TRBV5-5,TGTGCCAGCAGCTTAATCCCAGGACAGGGGAATTCACCCCTCCACTTT,CASSLIPGQGNSPLHF
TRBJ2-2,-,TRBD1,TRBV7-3,TGTGCCAGCAGCTTAAGGGGACAGGGGACCGGGGAGCTGTTTTTT,CASSLRGQGTGELFF
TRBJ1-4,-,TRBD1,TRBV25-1,TGTGCCAGCAGACCCGACAGGGGATATGAAAAACTGTTTTTT,CASRPDRGYEKLFF
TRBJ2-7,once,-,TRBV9,TGTGCCAGCAGCCCGAGAAGGGACTCCCTAAACGAGCAGTACTTC,CASSPRRDSLNEQYF
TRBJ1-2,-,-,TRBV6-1,TGTGCCAGCAGGAGAGACAGGAAATATGGCTACACCTTC,CASRRDRKYGYTF
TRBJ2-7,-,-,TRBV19,TGTGCCAGTAGTGGATCCAGGACGGGGATGAACTACGAGCAGTACTTC,CASSGSRTGMNYEQYF
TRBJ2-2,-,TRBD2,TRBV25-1,TGTGCCAGCAGTGTCGGCGGGGGACCCCCCGGGGAGCTGTTTTTT,CASSVGGGPPGELFF
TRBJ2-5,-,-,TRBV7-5,TGTGCCAGAAGCTTCGCGGACCAAGAGACCCAGTACTTC,CARSFADQETQYF
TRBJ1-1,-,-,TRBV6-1,TGTGCCAGCAGTGAAGGAGGGTTCGGAGCTTTCTTT,CASSEGGFGAFF
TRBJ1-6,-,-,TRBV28,TGTGCCAGCAGTTTAGGAGGATTTAATTCACCCCTCCACTTT,CASSLGGFNSPLHF
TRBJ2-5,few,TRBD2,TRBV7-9,TGTGCCAGCAGCATCGGACTAGCGGGAGGGTTAGAGACCCAGTACTTC,CASSIGLAGGLETQYF
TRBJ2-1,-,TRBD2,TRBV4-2,TGTGCCAGCAGCAGGGACTACTCCTACAATGAGCAGTTCTTC,CASSRDYSYNEQFF
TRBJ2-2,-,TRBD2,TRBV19,TGTGCCAGCCATAGCCCCAGGGAGGGAGGGGAGCTGTTTTTT,CASHSPREGGELFF
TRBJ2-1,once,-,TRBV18,TGTGCCAGCTCACCGACTGGACTGTCCCATGAGCAGTTCTTC,CASSPTGLSHEQFF
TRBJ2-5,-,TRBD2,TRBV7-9,TGTGCCAGCAGCTTAACTGGCGGGGGGAAAGAGACCCAGTACTTC,CASSLTGGGKETQYF
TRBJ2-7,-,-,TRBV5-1,TGCGCCAGCAGCCCCCAGTCTGGACAGCCTTACTACGAGCAGTACTTC,CASSPQSGQPYYEQYF
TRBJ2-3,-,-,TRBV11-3,TGTGCCAGCAGCCCAAATTCGGGCACAGATACGCAGTATTTT,CASSPNSGTDTQYF
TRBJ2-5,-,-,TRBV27,TGTGCCAGCAGCTTAATGGGACAAACCCAAGAGACCCAGTACTTC,CASSLMGQTQETQYF
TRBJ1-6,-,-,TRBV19,TGTGCCAGTAGTATAAGGGGCCATAGCTCGTCACCCCTCCACTTT,CASSIRGHSSSPLHF
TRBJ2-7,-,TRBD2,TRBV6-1,TGTGCCAGCGGGGTTGGACTAGCCCAGTACGAGCAGTACTTC,CASGVGLAQYEQYF
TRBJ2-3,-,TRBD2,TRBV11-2,TGTGCCAGCAGCTTAGAATTCGGGACTACTCGACTCACAGATACGCAGTATTTT,CASSLEFGTTRLTDTQYF
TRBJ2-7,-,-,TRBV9,TGTGCCAGCAGCGTAGGCCCCGCAGGGCCCTACGAGCAGTACTTC,CASSVGPAGPYEQYF
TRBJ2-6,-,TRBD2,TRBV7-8,TGTGCCAGCAGCTTCGGAGCTAGCGGGAAGATCTCTGGGGCCAACGTCCTGACTTTC,CASSFGASGKISGANVLTF
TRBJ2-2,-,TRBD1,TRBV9,TGTGCCAGCAGCGTAGACAGGGGACAGACCGGGGAGCTGTTTTTT,CASSVDRGQTGELFF
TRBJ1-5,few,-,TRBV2,TGTGCCAGCAGTGAGGAGGGGAGGGCACGGGGGCCCCAGCATTTT,CASSEEGRARGPQHF
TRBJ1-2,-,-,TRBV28,TGTGCCAGCAGCTCTAATAGCCTTTGGCTCTATGGCTACACCTTC,CASSSNSLWLYGYTF
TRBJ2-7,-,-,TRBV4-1,TGCGCCAGCAGCCAAGATATGGCCGAGCAGTACTTC,CASSQDMAEQYF
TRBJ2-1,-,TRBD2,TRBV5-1,TGCGCCAGCAGCCCGAAACCCGGACTAGCGGACCACAATGAGCAGTTCTTC,CASSPKPGLADHNEQFF
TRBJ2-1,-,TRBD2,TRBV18,TGTGCCAGCTCACGACTAGCGGGAGAATACAATGAGCAGTTCTTC,CASSRLAGEYNEQFF
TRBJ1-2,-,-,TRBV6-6,TGTGCCAGCAGTTCAGGGATCCATGGCTACACCTTC,CASSSGIHGYTF
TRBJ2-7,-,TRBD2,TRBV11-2,TGTGCCAGCAGCTTAGGCGGCGGGAGGACCTACGAGCAGTACTTC,CASSLGGGRTYEQYF
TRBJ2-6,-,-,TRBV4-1,TGCGCCAGCGGAAGGGGGGGTCTTATCTCTGGGGCCAACGTCCTGACTTTC,CASGRGGLISGANVLTF
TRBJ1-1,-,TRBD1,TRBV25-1,TGTGCCAGCAGAGAGACAGGGACGAACACTGAAGCTTTCTTT,CASRETGTNTEAFF
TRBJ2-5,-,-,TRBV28,TGTGCCAGCAGTCCCATGGGGGGTGGGACGGAGACCCAGTACTTC,CASSPMGGGTETQYF
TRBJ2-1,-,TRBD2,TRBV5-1,TGCGCCAGCAGCCATAAAAGAGGACTAGCGGGAACTCATGAGCAGTTCTTC,CASSHKRGLAGTHEQFF
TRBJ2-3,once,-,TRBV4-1,TGCGCCAGCAGCCTAGGGGTTAAATTTAAAGGCACAGATACGCAGTATTTT,CASSLGVKFKGTDTQYF
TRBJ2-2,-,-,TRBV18,TGTGCCAGCTCACCATCACCGGTTGGAGGAGTCGGGGAGCTGTTTTTT,CASSPSPVGGVGELFF
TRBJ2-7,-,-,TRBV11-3,TGTGCCAGCAGCTTAGGAGGAGGCGAGCAGTACTTC,CASSLGGGEQYF
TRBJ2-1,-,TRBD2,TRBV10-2,TGCGCCACCACACTAGCGGGAGGGAATGAGCAGTTCTTC,CATTLAGGNEQFF
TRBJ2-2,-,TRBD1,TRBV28,TGTGCCAGCAGTCCAGGGGGTACGAACACCGGGGAGCTGTTTTTT,CASSPGGTNTGELFF
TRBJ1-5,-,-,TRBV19,TGTGCCAGTAGTATGGCCGTATCGGGTAGCAATCAGCCCCAGCATTTT,CASSMAVSGSNQPQHF
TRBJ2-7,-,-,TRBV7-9,TGTGCCAGCAGCGCCACAGTGGACTACGAGCAGTACTTC,CASSATVDYEQYF
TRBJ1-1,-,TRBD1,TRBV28,TGTGCCAGCAGTTTATTTGACAGGGTCACTGAAGCTTTCTTT,CASSLFDRVTEAFF
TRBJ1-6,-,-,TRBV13,TGTGCCAGCTCCCGGGGCGGGGGCGATTATTCACCCCTCCACTTT,CASSRGGGDYSPLHF
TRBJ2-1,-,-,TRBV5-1,TGCGCCAGCAGCTTGGCCGGTGGAGACTGGGATGAGCAGTTCTTC,CASSLAGGDWDEQFF
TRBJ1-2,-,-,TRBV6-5,TGTGCCAGCAGGCCACAGGGAGATGGGGGTGGCTACACCTTC,CASRPQGDGGGYTF
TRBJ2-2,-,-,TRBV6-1,TGTGCCAGCGTGCGTGGGAGCAACACCGGGGAGCTGTTTTTT,CASVRGSNTGELFF
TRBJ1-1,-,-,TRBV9,TGTGCCAGCAGCGGTCGGCTGGGCGCCTCTGAAGCTTTCTTT,CASSGRLGASEAFF